This T cell receptor (beta chain) originates from a study of shared T cell receptors in the human thymus. The CDR3 contains 15 residues. The V segment lost 5 bases and the J segment 3 bases; nucleotides outside the gene matches: 7. The V gene's germline CDR1 is MNHEY and CDR2 SMNVEV (reference sequence). Generated by immunoSEQ multiplex PCR, the TCRdb table keeps only in-frame clones and is missing some. The repertoire holds 500,000 to 750,000 clones, with 88% as singletons. These data also featured in a second study, about human thymus T cells. From that paper: Thymus specimens were resections from corrective heart surgery. The related literature has documented a marked overlap of thymic repertoires among unrelated individuals.

This sequence joins TRBV27 and TRBJ2-7; 10 nucleotides match TRBD2. The receptor was isolated from a boy younger than two with a congenital heart defect. The specimen sequenced was thymocytes. CDR3 DNA sequence: TGTGCCAGCAGTCCTACTAGCGGGGCCTTCTACGAGCAGTACTTC. Protein product: CASSPTSGAFYEQYF.